This T cell receptor beta chain appears in the sequencing data of a study of shared clonotypes between healthy human individuals. Study-level findings and limits: Unshared clonotypes carried lower generation probabilities than those common to all four donors. Sharing across four donors was seen in about 5% of naive CD4 clonotypes.

The study drew its donors from healthy HIV-negative adults without recent acute infections or vaccinations. The CD4+ fraction was divided into a CD45RA+ naive subset and a CD45RA-negative memory subset. For this clone: Its antigen is not known.

The repertoire was sequenced with immunoSEQ multiplex PCR; TCRdb's copy has only in-frame clones and lacks some. Of over a million clones listed, around 82% are singletons. The ends lost 5 bases at V and 2 bases at J; junction bases unmatched: 6. Germline values: CDR1 SEHNR, CDR2 FQNEAQ (reference sequence). The CDR3 is 16 residues long. V gene TRBV7-9 combines with J gene TRBJ2-1, with 10 bases lining up with TRBD2. The TCR comes from a young man in good health. Some clones in this sample may be carry-over from other donors' samples. Sequencing was done on a sample of memory CD4+ T cells from PBMCs. Regarding subset: CD45RA-negative fraction. The CDR3 is CASSIRTSGAYNEQFF. CDR3 in DNA: TGTGCCAGCAGCATTCGGACTAGCGGAGCCTACAATGAGCAGTTCTTC.